The 18 T cell receptor beta chains listed next were all sequenced from one sample in a study of blood T cell repertoires in COVID-19. Sequenced by immunoSEQ multiplex PCR; TCRdb stores in-frame clones only, minus some. The sample has 290,000 or so clones, about nine tenths seen once. The specimen sequenced was PBMCs or T cells enriched from blood (not recorded which). The receptors derive from a woman in her twenties or thirties who had recovered from COVID-19.

The gene calls are TRBV7-2 and TRBJ2-2, with D possibly matching TRBD1 (5 bases). The CDR3 loop spans 14 amino acids. With 1 base removed from V and 4 bases from J, the gap between germline ends came to 7 bases. Germline V lookup: CDR1 SGHTA, CDR2 FQGNSA. This CDR3 reads CASSLGGTTGELFF. In DNA, the CDR3 is TGTGCCAGCAGCTTAGGGGGCACCACCGGGGAGCTGTTTTTT.

The rearrangement joins TRBV27 to TRBJ1-2; D perhaps matches TRBD1 (5 bases). This CDR3 is 14 amino acids long. V lost 2 bases and J lost 5, with 12 bases in between. Germline V gives CDR1 MNHEY, CDR2 SMNVEV (reference sequence). The CDR3, as DNA: TGTGCCAGCAGTTTAGGCTTTGGGGCATATGGCTACACCTTC. This translates into CASSLGFGAYGYTF.

The rearrangement uses TRBV5-5 and TRBJ1-6, with D uncertain. The CDR3 totals 14 residues. V was cut by 3 bases and J by 8 bases, with 12 bases left in between. The germline gives CDR1 SGHKS, CDR2 YYEKEE (reference sequence). The CDR3 bases are TGTGCCAGCAGCTACGACATAAGACATTCACCCCTCCACTTT. Protein: CASSYDIRHSPLHF.

CDR3 protein: CASSQVQAGYTF. DNA for the CDR3: TGTGCCAGCAGCCAAGTGCAGGCCGGCTACACCTTC. The genes are TRBV3-1 (or the pseudogene TRBV3-2) and TRBJ1-2; D remains ambiguous. The V gene's germline CDR1 is LGHDT and CDR2 YNNKEL (reference sequence). The CDR3 is 12 amino acids. Between the trimmed V and J ends, which lost 1 base and 8 bases, there was a span of 8 bases.

The V and J genes are TRBV5-1 and TRBJ1-1; tentatively, D is TRBD1 (6 bases). Trimming removed 4 bases at V and 5 bases at J, with 18 bases between. The CDR3 extends over 15 amino acids. Germline loops: CDR1 SGHRS, CDR2 YFSETQ. DNA for the CDR3: TGCGCCAGCAGCCGAGGGACGCCTCAGGGGACTGAAGCTTTCTTT. Protein product: CASSRGTPQGTEAFF.

The V gene is TRBV27, the J gene TRBJ1-2, with TRBD1 matching over 10 bases. Trimming took 6 bases from V and 1 from J; bases not matched to a gene: 8. This CDR3 is built from 16 residues. Looked up from germline, CDR1 is MNHEY and CDR2 is SMNVEV (reference sequence). The CDR3 loop is CASSPRGTGVNYGYTF. CDR3 coding DNA: TGTGCCAGCAGCCCTCGCGGGACAGGGGTTAACTATGGCTACACCTTC.

On this clone itself: Mismatch with germline at one junction end may stem from a read error. The J gene is TRBJ1-1, the V gene TRBV30; D perhaps matches TRBD1 (6 bases). Germline V lookup: CDR1 GTSNPN, CDR2 SVGIG (reference sequence). This CDR3 contains 14 residues. CDR3 sequence reads: CAWSAQQGTTDAFF. For the CDR3, the DNA is TGTGCCTGGAGTGCCCAACAGGGCACCACTGACGCTTTCTTT.

This rearrangement joins TRBV3-1 (or the pseudogene TRBV3-2) to TRBJ2-7; tentative D call: TRBD2 (5 bases). The V gene lost 4 bases and the J gene lost 2 bases, with 9 bases spanning the gap. Germline V gene sequence: CDR1 LGHDT, CDR2 YNNKEL (reference sequence). There are 13 residues in the CDR3. In DNA form, the CDR3 reads TGTGCCAGCAGCCTGGACTCGCCCTACGAGCAGTACTTC. This translates into CASSLDSPYEQYF.

This clone was observed a handful of times. As DNA, the CDR3 is TGTGCCAGCAGATCCAGGTCCCCAGTTAGCAATCAGCCCCAGCATTTT. As protein: CASRSRSPVSNQPQHF. The chain carries TRBV2 and TRBJ1-5; D is unresolved. Trimming stripped 6 bases from V and 0 bases from J, with 15 bases between. This CDR3 is 16 amino acids long. Germline assignment: CDR1 SNHLY and CDR2 FYNNEI.

The chain carries TRBV2 and TRBJ1-2; D is unclear. This CDR3 is 13 amino acids long. Trimming cost V 6 bases and J 6 bases, with 14 bases left between them. Per germline, CDR1 SNHLY and CDR2 FYNNEI. CDR3 region: CASSYFQGDGYTF. The CDR3 DNA reads TGTGCCAGCAGCTACTTTCAAGGAGATGGCTACACCTTC. The variable domain in full, with the rest retrieved from reference TRBV2 and TRBJ1-2, is EPEVTQTPSHQVTQMGQEVILRCVPISNHLYFYWYRQILGQKVEFLVSFYNNEISEKSEIFDDQFSVERPDGSNFTLKIRSTKLEDSAMYFCASSYFQGDGYTFGSGTRLTVV.

The CDR3 here is CASSLSPGLIYEQYF. The CDR3 DNA reads as TGTGCCAGTAGTCTTTCGCCGGGACTCATCTACGAGCAGTACTTC. The chain uses TRBV19 and TRBJ2-7; perhaps TRBD2 as D (6 bases). The CDR3 spans 15 residues. V lost 5 bases and J lost 3, with 17 bases in between. Germline loops: CDR1 LNHDA, CDR2 SQIVND (reference sequence).

The genes are TRBV7-9 and TRBJ1-1; D call uncertain. Trimming left V 3 bases short and J 0 bases short, with 17 bases between. This CDR3 contains 17 residues. From germline, CDR1 is SEHNR and CDR2 FQNEAQ (reference sequence). This CDR3 reads CASSFPEPAAVNTEAFF. The CDR3 DNA follows: TGTGCCAGCAGCTTCCCAGAGCCAGCTGCGGTGAACACTGAAGCTTTCTTT.

This clone is a singleton in its sample. The chain couples TRBV5-8 to TRBJ2-2, with 9 bases lining up with TRBD1. The J segment lost 4 bases and the V segment lost 4 bases, leaving 8 bases of the junction unmatched. In germline, CDR1 is SGHTS, CDR2 YDEGEE. This CDR3 spans 16 amino acids. This CDR3 reads CASSVIPQGATGELFF. The CDR3 nucleotides read TGTGCCAGCAGCGTCATCCCACAGGGGGCCACCGGGGAGCTGTTTTTT.

The V call is TRBV19, the J call TRBJ1-2; 10 bases match TRBD1. Germline V lookup: CDR1 LNHDA, CDR2 SQIVND (reference sequence). The CDR3 length is 15 residues. J lost 3 bases, V lost 3 bases, and 4 bases had no gene match. The DNA for the CDR3 is TGTGCCAGTAGTATCTCGACAGGGGGCGACTATGGCTACACCTTC. It translates to CASSISTGGDYGYTF.

For this clone: Other nucleotide sequences from this sample produce the same CDR3. This chain uses TRBV27 with TRBJ2-7; 12 bases fit TRBD2. CDR1 is MNHEY, CDR2 SMNVEV, per germline (reference sequence). Germline trimming cut 5 bases from V and 1 base from J; bases unmatched to any gene: 3. This CDR3 has 15 amino acids. DNA for the CDR3: TGTGCCAGCAGTCTCGGACTAGCGGGATCCTACGAGCAGTACTTC. Its translation: CASSLGLAGSYEQYF.

The chain uses TRBV18 and TRBJ2-2, with TRBD1 matching over 8 bases. Germline CDR1 is KGHSH and CDR2 is LQKENI. V lost 5 bases, J lost 5 bases, and 4 bases stayed unmatched. CDR3 length: 14 residues. The CDR3 DNA follows: TGTGCCAGCTCATCGGACAGGGATACCGGGGAGCTGTTTTTT. Translation gives CASSSDRDTGELFF.

This chain connects TRBV11-3 to TRBJ2-1, with 10 bases lining up with TRBD1. Germline assignment: CDR1 SGHNT and CDR2 YENEEA. The CDR3 runs 15 residues. Germline trimming cut 5 bases from V and 2 bases from J; bases unmatched to any gene: 3. CDR3 DNA sequence: TGTGCCAGCAGCCCCGGGACAGGGGCCTACAATGAGCAGTTCTTC. Protein product: CASSPGTGAYNEQFF.

The gene calls are TRBV19 and TRBJ2-1; 8 bases line up with TRBD2. Germline lookup yields CDR1 LNHDA and CDR2 SQIVND (reference sequence). With V trimmed by 4 bases and J by 1 base, 9 bases remained unmatched. The CDR3 covers 17 residues. DNA of the CDR3: TGTGCCAGTAGTAGTCTAACTAGCGGAACTTCCTACAATGAGCAGTTCTTC. It yields the protein CASSSLTSGTSYNEQFF.